This T cell receptor beta chain was documented in a study of CD8 T cells in Susac syndrome. Random hexamers were used to reverse transcribe about 0.5 to 1 ug of RNA. MiXCR, run by TCRdb on the immunoSEQ multiplex PCR reads, gives a single entry per CDR3 protein. Of over 130,000 distinct CDR3 sequences in the sample, about 95% were seen once. Germline CDR1 is SGHTA and CDR2 is FQGNSA. This CDR3 spans 13 amino acids. Deletions cut 3 bases from V and 3 bases from J, with 9 bases between. The sequence was obtained from a human donor with multiple sclerosis. Sequencing was carried out using CD4+ T cells from PBMCs. The rearrangement uses TRBV7-2 and TRBJ2-7; D remains unclear. The CDR3 region is CASSFMRNYEQYF. For the CDR3, the DNA is TGTGCCAGCAGCTTCATGCGGAACTACGAGCAGTACTTC.